These 32 T cell receptor beta chains came from one sample sequenced in a study of vaccination and CD4 T cells after COVID-19 (dated by TCRdb to 2021 to 2024). Taken with the paper, the label for treatment or condition translates to: approximately 11-day PBMC culture with coronavirus spike peptide pools or control peptides (ViraFEST assay). The receptor library was made with PCR. Sequenced on an Illumina iSeq 100. TCR sequencing of DNA from cultured CD4+ T cells used the Oncomine TCR Beta short-read assay at the Johns Hopkins FTIC core. TCRdb reprocessing: public reads trimmed at Q25 with fastp, clones called with MiXCR, in-frame beta chains kept. Every distinct CDR3 protein forms one entry, paired with its most common genes and DNA. The sample table records some 21,000 distinct CDR3 sequences; around 52% of these occur just once. Clones ranked in the top ten supply 8% to 10% of the sample. Antigens of these TCRs are unknown.

The sequencing input was CD4+ T cells from blood, cultured in vitro. All receptors come from a human donor who had recovered from COVID-19.

This rearrangement joins TRBV2 to TRBJ1-2; D possibly corresponds to TRBD1 (6 bases). V was shortened by 5 bases and J by 7 bases, with 20 bases between the two germline ends. CDR1 SNHLY and CDR2 FYNNEI come from the germline V gene. The CDR3 contains 15 residues. This CDR3 is CASSKVLRQDGGYTF. The CDR3 DNA reads TGTGCCAGCAGTAAGGTTCTACGACAGGATGGTGGCTACACCTTC.

This sequence joins TRBV11-2 and TRBJ2-1; D uncertain. With 5 bases removed from V and 0 bases from J, the gap between germline ends came to 11 bases. The CDR3 has 15 residues. The V gene's germline CDR1 is SGHAT and CDR2 FQNNGV. The CDR3 DNA is TGTGCCAGCAGCGGTCCATCGAGCTCCTACAATGAGCAGTTCTTC. Translating gives CASSGPSSSYNEQFF.

This clonotype was seen once. This chain links TRBV5-6 with TRBJ2-7; D might be TRBD1 (5 bases). Trimming took off 4 bases at V and 3 bases at J, with 14 bases between the two ends. Germline loops: CDR1 SGHDT, CDR2 YYEEEE. This CDR3 region has 14 residues. This CDR3 is CASSGTRGNYEQYF. In nucleotides, the CDR3 is TGTGCCAGCAGCGGTACAAGGGGAAACTACGAGCAGTACTTC.

The chain joins TRBV19 to TRBJ2-1, with D possibly TRBD1 on 5 matching bases. The CDR3 spans 15 residues. Deletions cut 6 bases from V and 8 bases from J, with 20 bases between. Germline V lookup: CDR1 LNHDA, CDR2 SQIVND (reference sequence). The CDR3 DNA reads TGTGCCAGTAGCCACCCTAGGGGCATTATTGATGAGCAGTTCTTC. Its translation: CASSHPRGIIDEQFF. The full variable domain, with the rest looked up from reference TRBV19 and TRBJ2-1, is DGGITQSPKYLFRKEGQNVTLSCEQNLNHDAMYWYRQDPGQGLRLIYYSQIVNDFQKGDIAEGYSVSREKKESFPLTVTSAQKNPTAFYLCASSHPRGIIDEQFFGPGTRLTVL.

The chain combines TRBV10-3 with TRBJ2-7; D is ambiguous. CDR1 is ENHRY, CDR2 SYGVKD, per germline. This CDR3 contains 14 residues. Trimming left V 2 bases short and J 0 bases short, with 8 bases between. The CDR3 DNA sequence: TGTGCCATCAGTGAGGGGCAGAGCTCCTACGAGCAGTACTTC. This translates into CAISEGQSSYEQYF.

CDR3 DNA: TGCAGCGTTGGGGGGGAGTATTTT. Translated, it gives CSVGGEYF. The chain is built from TRBV29-1 and TRBJ2-3; D may be TRBD2 (6 bases). The CDR3 covers 8 residues. The V and J ends lost 4 bases and 13 bases respectively, with 6 bases between them. Germline lookup yields CDR1 SQVTM and CDR2 ANQGSEA.

The chain couples TRBV10-3 to TRBJ1-1; TRBD1 might be the D (5 bases). The CDR3 sequence is 16 residues long. V gave up 7 bases and J gave up 1 base, with 19 bases separating them. The V gene's germline CDR1 is ENHRY and CDR2 SYGVKD. CDR3 loop: CAITPQVLGANTEAFF. The DNA for the CDR3 is TGTGCCATCACCCCACAGGTACTCGGGGCGAACACTGAAGCTTTCTTT.

This clonotype was picked up a small number of times. V and J are TRBV28 and TRBJ2-7; TRBD2 is a possible D gene (6 bases). The CDR3 totals 15 residues. The germline V gene encodes CDR1 MDHEN and CDR2 SYDVKM. Trimming shortened V by 2 bases and J by 2 bases, and 13 bases separated the two germline ends. The CDR3 spells CASSLATRGPYEQYF. The CDR3 DNA sequence: TGTGCCAGCAGTTTAGCCACGCGGGGCCCCTACGAGCAGTACTTC.

V usage is TRBV24-1 and J usage is TRBJ2-7; D possibly corresponds to TRBD1 (5 bases). The CDR3 covers 15 residues. Trimming left V 4 bases short and J 1 base short, with 13 bases between. CDR1 and CDR2 from the germline V gene are KGHDR and SFDVKD. The CDR3 loop is CATSDQGRGSYEQYF. The DNA for the CDR3 is TGTGCCACCAGTGACCAGGGAAGGGGTTCCTACGAGCAGTACTTC.

The V and J genes are TRBV6-2 or TRBV6-3 and TRBJ1-2, with D unresolved. V was cut by 4 bases and J by 0 bases, with 21 bases left in between. The CDR3 length is 18 residues. The germline V gene has CDR1 MNHEY and CDR2 SVGEGT. The CDR3 region is CASSSDEGRKRANYGYTF. The CDR3 DNA reads as TGTGCCAGCAGTTCCGATGAGGGCAGGAAGAGGGCTAACTATGGCTACACCTTC.

V is TRBV4-1 and J is TRBJ1-1, with a possible D match to TRBD1 (5 bases). The CDR3 runs 15 residues. V was trimmed by 0 bases and J by 9 bases, leaving 17 bases between them. Germline lookup yields CDR1 MGHRA and CDR2 YSYEKL. This CDR3 is CASSQDKSREIKAFF. The CDR3 DNA follows: TGCGCCAGCAGCCAAGATAAGTCCAGGGAGATTAAAGCTTTCTTT.

This clonotype was picked up a small number of times. The chain recombines TRBV6-5 with TRBJ2-7; 7 bases line up with TRBD1. Unmatched junction bases numbered 3, after V lost 4 bases and J lost 3 bases. Germline-derived CDR1 and CDR2 are MNHEY and SVGAGI. This CDR3 comprises 13 residues. Here the CDR3 DNA reads TGTGCCAGCAGTTTCCGGGACAGCTACGAGCAGTACTTC. It translates to CASSFRDSYEQYF.

This clonotype was found once. The genes are TRBV20-1 and TRBJ1-3; 9 nucleotides match TRBD1. Germline lookup yields CDR1 DFQATT and CDR2 SNEGSKA (reference sequence). V lost 3 bases to trimming and J lost 5 bases; unmatched junction nucleotides: 2. The CDR3 has 13 residues. Here the CDR3 DNA reads TGCAGTGCTAGGGACAGGGGCCGAAACACCATATATTTT. Its protein is CSARDRGRNTIYF.

J is TRBJ1-5 and V is TRBV11-2, with D hard to call. Germline V CDR1 and CDR2: SGHAT, FQNNGV. The CDR3 has 15 amino acids. Trimming took 2 bases from V and 2 from J, leaving 10 bases between them. The CDR3 reads CASSLTGRGNQPQHF. The CDR3 DNA sequence: TGTGCCAGCAGCTTAACCGGGAGGGGCAATCAGCCCCAGCATTTT.

A few counts support this clonotype. The J gene is TRBJ2-7, the V gene TRBV4-1; perhaps TRBD1 as D (6 bases). The CDR3 has 15 amino acids. Germline lookup yields CDR1 MGHRA and CDR2 YSYEKL. V lost 0 bases, J lost 3 bases, and 12 bases lay in between. CDR3 coding DNA: TGCGCCAGCAGCCAAGATCGGGCAGGGGTCTACGAGCAGTACTTC. It translates to CASSQDRAGVYEQYF.

The rearrangement links TRBV6-2 or TRBV6-3 to TRBJ1-1; a possible D gene is TRBD1 (6 bases). Between the trimmed V and J ends, which lost 2 bases and 11 bases, there was a span of 15 bases. Per the germline V gene, CDR1 is MNHEY and CDR2 is SVGEGT. The CDR3 is 13 amino acids. The CDR3 is CASSYPTGRTAFF. CDR3 sequence (DNA): TGTGCCAGCAGTTACCCTACAGGGAGGACGGCTTTCTTT.

The gene calls are TRBV7-9 and TRBJ1-6; TRBD1 agrees at 8 bases. J gave up 6 bases and V 1 base, and 5 bases lay outside the gene matches. Germline CDR1 and CDR2: SEHNR and FQNEAQ (reference sequence). This CDR3 has 16 residues. This chain's CDR3 is CASSLGDRKTNSPLHF. The CDR3 DNA follows: TGTGCCAGCAGCTTAGGGGACAGGAAGACTAATTCACCCCTCCACTTT.

V and J are TRBV6-1 and TRBJ1-1; the D is unclear. Germline V gene data show CDR1 as MNHNS and CDR2 as SASEGT. The V and J ends lost 7 bases and 6 bases respectively, with 15 bases between them. The CDR3 is 13 amino acids. CDR3 amino acids: CASTLHGEAEAFF. The DNA of the CDR3 is TGTGCCAGCACCCTGCATGGGGAAGCTGAAGCTTTCTTT.

This chain joins TRBV2 and TRBJ2-6; D unresolved. Germline assignment: CDR1 SNHLY and CDR2 FYNNEI. The germline V and J ends were trimmed by 8 bases and 2 bases, with 10 bases remaining between them. The CDR3 spans 14 residues. The CDR3 region is CASQYKPGANVLTF. In DNA, the CDR3 is TGTGCCAGCCAGTATAAACCTGGGGCCAACGTCCTGACTTTC.

V and J are TRBV19 and TRBJ1-1; 7 nucleotides line up with TRBD1. The CDR3 covers 13 residues. V was clipped by 6 bases and J by 4 bases; unmatched bases: 5. The V gene's germline CDR1 is LNHDA and CDR2 SQIVND (reference sequence). The CDR3 coding sequence is TGTGCCAGTAGCGGCGACAGGGCCACTGAAGCTTTCTTT. It codes for CASSGDRATEAFF.

The V call is TRBV10-2, the J call TRBJ2-2; no firm D call. The CDR3 length is 12 residues. Germline assignment: CDR1 WSHSY and CDR2 SAAADI. Trimming took 8 bases from V and 6 from J, leaving 10 bases between them. The CDR3 reads CASFTGAGELFF. The CDR3 DNA reads TGCGCCAGCTTTACCGGAGCCGGGGAGCTGTTTTTT.

The chain recombines TRBV30 with TRBJ2-1; D is uncertain. The CDR3 is 11 amino acids. V was shortened by 4 bases and J by 2 bases, with 3 bases between the two germline ends. Per the germline V gene, CDR1 is GTSNPN and CDR2 is SVGIG (reference sequence). The CDR3 region is CAWTTYNEQFF. CDR3 sequence (DNA): TGTGCCTGGACAACCTACAATGAGCAGTTCTTC.

The genes are TRBV6-2 or TRBV6-3 and TRBJ1-2; D gene unclear. Trimming removed 5 bases at V and 0 bases at J, with 16 bases between. From germline, CDR1 is MNHEY and CDR2 SVGEGT. The CDR3 contains 16 residues. The CDR3 DNA is TGTGCCAGCAGTAAGACCGAACTTCCCCCTAACTATGGCTACACCTTC. Translated, it gives CASSKTELPPNYGYTF.

This CDR3 reads CASSYSQRGDYEQYF. The CDR3 coding sequence is TGTGCCAGCAGTTACAGCCAGCGGGGAGATTACGAGCAGTACTTC. The J gene is TRBJ2-7, the V gene TRBV6-5, with 7 bases identical to TRBD2. The CDR3 totals 15 residues. Trimming removed 2 bases from V and 4 bases from J; junction bases left unmatched: 8. Germline CDR1 and CDR2: MNHEY and SVGAGI.

The gene calls are TRBV19 and TRBJ1-1; the D is unclear. CDR1 and CDR2 (germline): LNHDA, SQIVND (reference sequence). Trimming removed 7 bases from V and 7 bases from J, with 13 bases in between. The CDR3 is 12 residues long. The CDR3: CASTLLGGEAFF. The CDR3 DNA follows: TGTGCCAGTACCTTACTCGGTGGTGAAGCTTTCTTT.

This clonotype has more than one count but fewer than ten. The CDR3 coding sequence is TGTGCCAGCAGCAACCATGATACGCAGTATTTT. Translating gives CASSNHDTQYF. This chain connects TRBV27 to TRBJ2-3; D is unresolved. This CDR3 is 11 amino acids long. From germline, CDR1 is MNHEY and CDR2 SMNVEV (reference sequence). The V gene lost 6 bases and the J gene lost 6 bases, with 7 bases spanning the gap.

The chain has TRBV20-1 and TRBJ2-5, with 13 bases matching TRBD2. Trimming took 3 bases from V and 4 from J; bases not matched to a gene: 8. Germline V lookup: CDR1 DFQATT, CDR2 SNEGSKA (reference sequence). This CDR3 is 16 amino acids long. The CDR3: CSARAFGLAGVETQYF. The CDR3 DNA reads as TGCAGTGCTAGGGCCTTTGGACTAGCGGGGGTAGAGACCCAGTACTTC.

This clonotype was picked up a small number of times. The chain employs TRBV19 and TRBJ1-2; possibly TRBD1 for D (5 bases). Deletions cut 5 bases from V and 4 bases from J, with 14 bases between. Germline lookup yields CDR1 LNHDA and CDR2 SQIVND (reference sequence). CDR3 length: 14 residues. The CDR3 is CASSVPTGTYGYTF. DNA for the CDR3: TGTGCCAGTAGTGTACCCACTGGGACCTATGGCTACACCTTC. Looking up the rest from reference TRBV19 and TRBJ1-2 gives the full variable domain: DGGITQSPKYLFRKEGQNVTLSCEQNLNHDAMYWYRQDPGQGLRLIYYSQIVNDFQKGDIAEGYSVSREKKESFPLTVTSAQKNPTAFYLCASSVPTGTYGYTFGSGTRLTVV.

This clonotype was recorded a few times. V is TRBV28 and J is TRBJ2-2; 9 positions match TRBD2. Germline CDR1 MDHEN, CDR2 SYDVKM. V was pared by 6 bases and J by 4 bases, with 3 bases of the junction left unmatched. This CDR3 has 14 amino acids. The DNA of the CDR3 is TGTGCCAGCAGCAATAGCGGGGGCACCGGGGAGCTGTTTTTT. Protein product: CASSNSGGTGELFF.

The sample holds one count of this clonotype. The rearrangement joins TRBV6-4 to TRBJ2-3; 13 bases agree with TRBD2. The junction had 9 bases not matched to a gene; V was cut back by 4 bases and J by 5 bases. The CDR3 contains 17 residues. Germline values: CDR1 MRHNA, CDR2 SNTAGT. CDR3 DNA sequence: TGTGCCAGCAGTGTAACCGGGACTAGCGGGATAGGAGATACGCAGTATTTT. Translation: CASSVTGTSGIGDTQYF.

This clonotype is large (0.1 to 1%) within its sample. The V call is TRBV5-1, the J call TRBJ1-6; the D gene is possibly TRBD1 (5 bases). The V end lost 0 bases, the J end lost 10 bases, and 14 bases lay between the germline ends. Germline CDR1 SGHRS, CDR2 YFSETQ. The CDR3 totals 15 residues. The CDR3 region has the DNA TGCGCCAGCAGCTTGGTGGCTGGGGACGGCTCACCCCTCCACTTT. It specifies CASSLVAGDGSPLHF.

This sequence joins TRBV7-9 and TRBJ1-5; 8 nucleotides agree with TRBD1. Germline CDR1 reads SEHNR; CDR2 reads FQNEAQ (reference sequence). This CDR3 comprises 15 residues. The junction had 5 bases not matched to a gene; V was cut back by 5 bases and J by 2 bases. The CDR3 bases are TGTGCCAGCAGCCGGGGACAGGCGGGCAATCAGCCCCAGCATTTT. It yields the protein CASSRGQAGNQPQHF.